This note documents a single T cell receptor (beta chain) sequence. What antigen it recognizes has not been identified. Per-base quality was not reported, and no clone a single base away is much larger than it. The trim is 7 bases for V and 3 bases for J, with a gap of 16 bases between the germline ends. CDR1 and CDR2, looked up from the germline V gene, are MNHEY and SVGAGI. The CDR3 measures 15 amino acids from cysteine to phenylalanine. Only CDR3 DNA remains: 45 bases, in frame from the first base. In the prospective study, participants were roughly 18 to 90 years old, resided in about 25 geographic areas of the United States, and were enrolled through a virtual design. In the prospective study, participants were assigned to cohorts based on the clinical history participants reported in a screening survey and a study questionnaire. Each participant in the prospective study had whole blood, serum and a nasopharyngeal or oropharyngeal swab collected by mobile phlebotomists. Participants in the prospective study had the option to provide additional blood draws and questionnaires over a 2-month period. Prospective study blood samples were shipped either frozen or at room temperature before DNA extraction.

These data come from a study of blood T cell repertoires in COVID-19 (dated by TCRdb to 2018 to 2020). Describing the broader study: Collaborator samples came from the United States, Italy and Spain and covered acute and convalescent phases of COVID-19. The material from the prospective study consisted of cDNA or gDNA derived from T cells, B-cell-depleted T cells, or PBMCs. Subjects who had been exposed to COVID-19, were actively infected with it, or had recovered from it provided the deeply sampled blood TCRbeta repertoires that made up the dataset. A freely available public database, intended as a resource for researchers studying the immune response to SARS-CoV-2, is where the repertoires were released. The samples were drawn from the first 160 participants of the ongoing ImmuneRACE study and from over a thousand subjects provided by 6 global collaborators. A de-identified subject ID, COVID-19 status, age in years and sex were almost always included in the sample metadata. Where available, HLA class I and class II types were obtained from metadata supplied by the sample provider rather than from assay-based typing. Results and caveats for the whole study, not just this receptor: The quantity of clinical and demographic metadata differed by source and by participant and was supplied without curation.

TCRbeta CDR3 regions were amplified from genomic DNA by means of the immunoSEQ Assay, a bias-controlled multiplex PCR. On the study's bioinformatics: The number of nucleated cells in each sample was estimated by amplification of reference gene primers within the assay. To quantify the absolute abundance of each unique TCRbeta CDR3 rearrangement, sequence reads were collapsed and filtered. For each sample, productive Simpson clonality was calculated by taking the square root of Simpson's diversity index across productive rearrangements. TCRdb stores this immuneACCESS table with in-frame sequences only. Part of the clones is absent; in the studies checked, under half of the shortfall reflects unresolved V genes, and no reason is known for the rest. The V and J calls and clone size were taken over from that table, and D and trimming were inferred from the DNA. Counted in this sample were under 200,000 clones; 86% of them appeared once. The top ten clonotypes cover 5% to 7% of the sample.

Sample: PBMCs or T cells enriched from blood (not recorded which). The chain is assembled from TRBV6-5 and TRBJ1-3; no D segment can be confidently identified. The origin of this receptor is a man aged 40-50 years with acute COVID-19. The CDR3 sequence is CASTQIREYGNTIYF. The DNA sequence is TGTGCCAGCACCCAGATCCGGGAGTATGGAAACACCATATATTTT.